These 3 T cell receptor beta chains share one sample of origin, sequenced in a study of T cell responses to AZD1222 COVID-19 vaccine. TCRdb keeps only in-frame clones here, not all; method: immunoSEQ multiplex PCR. The table records about 19,000 clones, roughly 81% of them present only once. The specimen comprised peripheral blood, sampled 28 days after the second AZD1222 dose. The receptors come from an adult who received the AZD1222 COVID-19 vaccine.

The chain uses TRBV5-5 and TRBJ1-2; 7 bases agree with TRBD1. Germline V gene lookup returns CDR1 SGHKS and CDR2 YYEKEE (reference sequence). J was trimmed by 10 bases and V by 3 bases; bases with no gene match: 18. This CDR3 is 16 amino acids long. As DNA, the CDR3 is TGTGCCAGCAGCTCCAGTCTCACGGCGACAGGGTCCAACTACACCTTC. Translation gives CASSSSLTATGSNYTF.

V and J are TRBV5-1 and TRBJ2-3, with 12 positions matching TRBD2. Losses at the gene ends were 3 bases for V and 6 bases for J; bases not matched to a gene: 5. Germline V gene sequence: CDR1 SGHRS, CDR2 YFSETQ. CDR3 length equals 15 residues. CDR3 bases: TGCGCCAGCAGCTCTTCCGGGACTAGCGGGGATACGCAGTATTTT. Amino acid sequence: CASSSSGTSGDTQYF. Looking up the rest from reference TRBV5-1 and TRBJ2-3 gives the full variable domain: KAGVTQTPRYLIKTRGQQVTLSCSPISGHRSVSWYQQTPGQGLQFLFEYFSETQRNKGNFPGRFSGRQFSNSRSEMNVSTLELGDSALYLCASSSSGTSGDTQYFGPGTRLTVL.

This clone was counted between two and nine times. The CDR3 loop reads CATARDRHSYEQYF. The CDR3 coding sequence is TGTGCCACCGCGAGGGACAGGCATTCCTACGAGCAGTACTTC. This chain uses TRBV6-5 with TRBJ2-7; TRBD1 agrees at 8 bases. Germline CDR1 MNHEY, CDR2 SVGAGI. This CDR3 comprises 14 residues. V was pared by 10 bases and J by 1 base, with 9 bases of the junction left unmatched.